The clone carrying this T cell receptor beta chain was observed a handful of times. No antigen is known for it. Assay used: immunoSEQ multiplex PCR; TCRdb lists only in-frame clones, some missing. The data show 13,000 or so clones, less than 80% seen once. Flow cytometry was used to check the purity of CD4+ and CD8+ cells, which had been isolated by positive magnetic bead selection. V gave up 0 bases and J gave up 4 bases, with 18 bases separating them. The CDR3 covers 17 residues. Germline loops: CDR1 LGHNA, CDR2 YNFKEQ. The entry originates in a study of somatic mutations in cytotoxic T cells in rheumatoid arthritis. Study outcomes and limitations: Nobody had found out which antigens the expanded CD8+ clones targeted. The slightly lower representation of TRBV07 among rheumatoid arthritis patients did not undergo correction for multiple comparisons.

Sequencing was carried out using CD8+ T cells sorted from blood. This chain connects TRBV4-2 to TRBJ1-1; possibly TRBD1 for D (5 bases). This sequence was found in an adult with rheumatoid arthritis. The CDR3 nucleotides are TGTGCCAGCAGCCAAGATCATAGATCAGGGTGGAGCACTGAAGCTTTCTTT. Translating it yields CASSQDHRSGWSTEAFF.